This TCR beta chain was sequenced during a study of blood T cell repertoires in COVID-19. Unmatched junction bases numbered 10, after V lost 0 bases and J lost 4 bases. Per the germline V gene, CDR1 is SGDLS and CDR2 is YYNGEE. CDR3 size: 17 residues. Assay used: immunoSEQ multiplex PCR; TCRdb lists only in-frame clones, some missing. This table holds around 130,000 clones, 70% to 85% found once. The source material was peripheral blood. This receptor was identified in a woman aged 55-69 years with acute or convalescent COVID-19. The chain combines TRBV9 with TRBJ1-2; 9 nucleotides match TRBD1. CDR3 nucleotides: TGTGCCAGCAGCGTAGACCTAATGGGACAGGGACTCTATGGCTACACCTTC. This sequence encodes CASSVDLMGQGLYGYTF.